The 26 T cell receptor beta chains in this list originate from one sample, sequenced in a study of cytomegalovirus exposure and HLA in healthy donors. This table comes from immunoSEQ multiplex PCR, and its TCRdb copy is limited to in-frame clones, with some not included. The table shows around 170,000 clones, with roughly 91% occurring only once. Input material: PBMCs. These receptors came from a man between 18 and 35 years old in good health and CMV-seronegative.

This rearrangement joins TRBV29-1 to TRBJ2-1, with a possible D match to TRBD1 (5 bases). The CDR3 sequence is 16 residues long. V was pared by 4 bases and J by 5 bases, with 21 bases between. Looked up from germline, CDR1 is SQVTM and CDR2 is ANQGSEA. DNA of the CDR3: TGCAGCGTTGGTCAATCCTGGTCTGGGGCCCACAATGAGCAGTTCTTC. This sequence encodes CSVGQSWSGAHNEQFF.

The rearrangement uses TRBV28 and TRBJ2-3, with 12 positions matching TRBD1. After removal of 6 bases from V and 7 bases from J, the junction contained 8 bases not matched to a gene. This CDR3 has 15 residues. Germline loops: CDR1 MDHEN, CDR2 SYDVKM. CDR3 sequence: CASRGTGGASHTQYF. As DNA, the CDR3 is TGTGCCAGCAGGGGGACAGGGGGCGCCTCACATACGCAGTATTTT.

The chain has TRBV6-5 and TRBJ2-7; D is possibly TRBD2 (5 bases). Trimming took off 0 bases at V and 3 bases at J, with 12 bases between the two ends. The germline V gene encodes CDR1 MNHEY and CDR2 SVGAGI. This CDR3 spans 15 amino acids. The CDR3 DNA reads TGTGCCAGCAGTTACTCGACCCGGGGTAACTACGAGCAGTACTTC. Translating it yields CASSYSTRGNYEQYF.

The rearrangement joins TRBV6-5 to TRBJ2-1; TRBD2 is a possible D gene (6 bases). This CDR3 has 13 amino acids. Germline assignment: CDR1 MNHEY and CDR2 SVGAGI. The V end lost 4 bases, the J end lost 12 bases, and 16 bases lay between the germline ends. The CDR3 nucleotides are TGTGCCAGCAGTTCCTACCAGTTCGGGGGGCAGTTCTTC. This encodes CASSSYQFGGQFF.

The genes are TRBV11-2 and TRBJ1-4, with 9 bases that match TRBD1. CDR3 length: 17 residues. The V gene end was trimmed by 4 bases and the J gene end by 0 bases; junction bases not matched to a gene: 6. CDR1 and CDR2 from the germline V gene are SGHAT and FQNNGV. The CDR3 sequence: CASSSGQGSATNEKLFF. The CDR3 DNA follows: TGTGCCAGCAGCTCGGGACAGGGCTCGGCAACTAATGAAAAACTGTTTTTT.

J is TRBJ2-2 and V is TRBV27, with a possible D match to TRBD2 (6 bases). Germline V lookup: CDR1 MNHEY, CDR2 SMNVEV (reference sequence). Trimming shortened V by 8 bases and J by 5 bases, and 18 bases separated the two germline ends. The CDR3 length is 15 residues. The CDR3 DNA is TGTGCCAGCCTACCCGGAGGGCCCATAACCGGGGAGCTGTTTTTT. Encoded protein: CASLPGGPITGELFF.

J is TRBJ1-3 and V is TRBV28, with unresolved D. V lost 3 bases and J lost 0, with 12 bases in between. The CDR3 loop spans 16 amino acids. Germline CDR1 and CDR2: MDHEN and SYDVKM. Here the CDR3 reads CASSFLRPNSGNTIYF. CDR3 sequence (DNA): TGTGCCAGCAGTTTCCTCAGGCCGAACTCTGGAAACACCATATATTTT. Supplemented by reference TRBV28 and TRBJ1-3, the full variable domain reads DVKVTQSSRYLVKRTGEKVFLECVQDMDHENMFWYRQDPGLGLRLIYFSYDVKMKEKGDIPEGYSVSREKKERFSLILESASTNQTSMYLCASSFLRPNSGNTIYFGEGSWLTVV.

This chain uses TRBV5-6 with TRBJ1-1; perhaps TRBD1 as D (5 bases). The V end lost 0 bases, the J end lost 3 bases, and 12 bases lay between the germline ends. The CDR3 extends over 15 amino acids. Germline loops: CDR1 SGHDT, CDR2 YYEEEE. Written as DNA, the CDR3 is TGTGCCAGCAGCTTGGCAGGTTCGGGGGACACTGAAGCTTTCTTT. Translated, it gives CASSLAGSGDTEAFF.

This clone occurred once. The chain joins TRBV4-1 to TRBJ2-2, with TRBD2 matching over 7 bases. The germline V gene encodes CDR1 MGHRA and CDR2 YSYEKL. The CDR3 has 16 residues. The V gene end was trimmed by 0 bases and the J gene end by 5 bases; junction bases not matched to a gene: 6. The DNA of the CDR3 is TGCGCCAGCAGCCAAGAGCGTAGCGGGCCAACCGGGGAGCTGTTTTTT. Its protein is CASSQERSGPTGELFF.

The chain combines TRBV5-1 with TRBJ1-2; no firm D call. CDR1 is SGHRS and CDR2 is YFSETQ in the germline V gene. This CDR3 spans 13 amino acids. V was cut by 1 base and J by 4 bases, with 8 bases left in between. CDR3 region: CASSLSSGYGYTF. DNA for the CDR3: TGCGCCAGCAGCTTGAGTTCCGGCTATGGCTACACCTTC. Filled out from reference TRBV5-1 and TRBJ1-2, the complete variable domain reads KAGVTQTPRYLIKTRGQQVTLSCSPISGHRSVSWYQQTPGQGLQFLFEYFSETQRNKGNFPGRFSGRQFSNSRSEMNVSTLELGDSALYLCASSLSSGYGYTFGSGTRLTVV.

The chain has TRBV7-2 and TRBJ1-2, with 9 bases identical to TRBD1. This CDR3 region has 13 residues. Per germline, CDR1 SGHTA and CDR2 FQGNSA. V trimming: 8 bases; J trimming: 7 bases; junction bases outside the gene matches: 8. The CDR3 spells CASWGTGISGYTF. CDR3 coding DNA: TGTGCCAGCTGGGGGACAGGGATTTCTGGCTACACCTTC.

The rearrangement joins TRBV7-9 to TRBJ1-1; tentative D call: TRBD1 (5 bases). The ends were cut back, 4 bases at V and 6 bases at J, with 24 bases in the middle. Germline V CDR1 and CDR2: SEHNR, FQNEAQ (reference sequence). This CDR3 contains 17 residues. CDR3 in amino acids: CASSSHRTPRGLAEAFF. Written as DNA, the CDR3 is TGTGCCAGCAGCTCTCATAGGACCCCTAGGGGACTCGCTGAAGCTTTCTTT.

A note on this clone: The germline gene is not matched at one end of the junction; a read error may be the cause. The chain links TRBV7-7 to TRBJ2-3; 9 bases match TRBD1. The CDR3 has 15 amino acids. Germline V gene lookup returns CDR1 SSHAT and CDR2 FNYEAQ (reference sequence). Here the CDR3 DNA reads TGTGCTAGCAGCGAAACAGGGGGCGCTTCAGATACGCAGTATTTT. Encoded protein: CASSETGGASDTQYF.

With respect to this clone: The junction shows a germline mismatch at one end, possibly a read error. The chain carries TRBV5-1 and TRBJ2-1; 10 bases map to TRBD2. This CDR3 contains 15 residues. Germline lookup yields CDR1 SGHRS and CDR2 YFSETQ. CDR3 sequence reads: CASSRSGGSYNEQFF. As DNA, the CDR3 is TGCGCCAGCAGTCGTAGCGGGGGGTCCTATAATGAGCAGTTCTTC.

V gene TRBV14 combines with J gene TRBJ2-3; tentatively, D is TRBD2 (5 bases). There are 15 residues in the CDR3. Trimming removed 3 bases at V and 3 bases at J, with 13 bases between. The germline CDR1 and CDR2 sequences are SGHDN and FVKESK. The CDR3 here is CASSQTTGWTDTQYF. The CDR3 coding sequence is TGTGCCAGCAGCCAGACTACGGGATGGACAGATACGCAGTATTTT.

Turning to this clone: The germline gene is not matched at one end of the junction; a read error may be the cause. The chain employs TRBV7-7 and TRBJ2-5, with D tentatively TRBD2 (5 bases). Germline V gives CDR1 SSHAT, CDR2 FNYEAQ (reference sequence). The CDR3 extends over 14 amino acids. The CDR3 nucleotides read TGTGCTAGCAGCTCCCCGGGGTTCTCAGAGACCCAGTACTTC. Residues: CASSSPGFSETQYF.

The rearrangement uses TRBV6-5 and TRBJ1-6; the D gene is possibly TRBD1 (6 bases). CDR1 is MNHEY and CDR2 is SVGAGI in the germline V gene. CDR3 length: 15 residues. Trimming removed 6 bases at V and 3 bases at J, with 12 bases between. The CDR3 DNA sequence: TGTGCCAGCAGCCAAACAGGGCGCTATAATTCACCCCTCCACTTT. It specifies CASSQTGRYNSPLHF.

V usage is TRBV5-1 and J usage is TRBJ1-6, with unresolved D. Trimming left V 0 bases short and J 8 bases short, with 15 bases between. Per the germline V gene, CDR1 is SGHRS and CDR2 is YFSETQ. This CDR3 region has 16 residues. The CDR3 sequence: CASSLAFSSLDSPLHF. For the CDR3, the DNA is TGCGCCAGCAGCTTGGCTTTTAGTTCCCTCGATTCACCCCTCCACTTT.

V usage is TRBV28 and J usage is TRBJ2-1; no clear D. V dropped 5 bases and J dropped 8 bases, with 19 bases sitting between them. Germline V gene sequence: CDR1 MDHEN, CDR2 SYDVKM. The CDR3 length is 15 residues. The CDR3 sequence: CASSPSTADVHEQFF. The DNA of the CDR3 is TGTGCCAGCAGTCCCTCGACGGCGGATGTACATGAGCAGTTCTTC. The full variable domain, its missing parts supplied by reference TRBV28 and TRBJ2-1, is DVKVTQSSRYLVKRTGEKVFLECVQDMDHENMFWYRQDPGLGLRLIYFSYDVKMKEKGDIPEGYSVSREKKERFSLILESASTNQTSMYLCASSPSTADVHEQFFGPGTRLTVL.

The CDR3 DNA follows: TGTGCCAGCAGCTCCGGGGGACAGTACCAACCCTATGGCTACACCTTC. Translating gives CASSSGGQYQPYGYTF. The V and J genes are TRBV16 and TRBJ1-2; 7 bases line up with TRBD1. V gave up 5 bases and J gave up 4 bases; unmatched junction bases: 13. There are 16 residues in the CDR3. Germline V gene lookup returns CDR1 KGHSY and CDR2 FQNENV.

CDR3 in DNA: TGTGCCAGCAGCCACCTTAGCGGGGGGGCGACAGATACGCAGTATTTT. This sequence encodes CASSHLSGGATDTQYF. The chain couples TRBV27 to TRBJ2-3, with TRBD2 matching over 11 bases. CDR1 is MNHEY, CDR2 SMNVEV, per germline (reference sequence). J lost 3 bases, V lost 6 bases, and 8 bases had no gene match. The CDR3 has 16 amino acids.

This chain's CDR3 is CASIDGNQETQYF. The CDR3 DNA reads as TGTGCCAGCATTGACGGTAACCAAGAGACCCAGTACTTC. The rearrangement links TRBV2 to TRBJ2-5; no firm D call. V was shortened by 7 bases and J by 0 bases, with 9 bases between the two germline ends. From germline, CDR1 is SNHLY and CDR2 FYNNEI. The CDR3 length is 13 residues.

The rearrangement joins TRBV7-9 to TRBJ2-7; the match to TRBD1 covers 8 bases. Unmatched junction bases numbered 7, after V lost 5 bases and J lost 4 bases. The CDR3 is made up of 14 amino acids. The V gene's germline CDR1 is SEHNR and CDR2 FQNEAQ (reference sequence). CDR3 sequence reads: CASSRQDREYEQYV. CDR3 bases: TGTGCCAGCAGCCGCCAGGACAGGGAGTACGAGCAGTACGTC.

The V and J genes are TRBV5-1 and TRBJ2-7; D might be TRBD1 (5 bases). In germline, CDR1 is SGHRS, CDR2 YFSETQ. V was shortened by 2 bases and J by 6 bases, with 15 bases between the two germline ends. The CDR3 contains 14 residues. The CDR3 coding sequence is TGCGCCAGCAGCTTCGGCCAGGGCATGGGCGAGCAGTACTTC. This gives the protein CASSFGQGMGEQYF.

This sequence joins TRBV5-1 and TRBJ1-2; D perhaps matches TRBD1 (5 bases). This CDR3 comprises 13 residues. The germline V and J ends were trimmed by 1 base and 4 bases, with 8 bases remaining between them. Germline V gives CDR1 SGHRS, CDR2 YFSETQ. The CDR3 DNA reads as TGCGCCAGCAGCTTGTTAGGGGCCTATGGCTACACCTTC. This gives the protein CASSLLGAYGYTF.

The V call is TRBV27, the J call TRBJ2-7; no firm D call. The CDR3 is made up of 15 amino acids. Trimming cost V 2 bases and J 3 bases, with 14 bases left between them. Germline values: CDR1 MNHEY, CDR2 SMNVEV (reference sequence). CDR3 protein: CASSLRVGGNYEQYV. CDR3 sequence (DNA): TGTGCCAGCAGTTTACGAGTCGGCGGTAACTACGAGCAGTACGTC.